Below, 21 T cell receptor beta chains from the same sample are listed, as sequenced in a study of cytomegalovirus exposure and HLA in healthy donors (dated by TCRdb to about 2017). Libraries were prepared through the immunoSEQ multiplex PCR assay. The multiplex PCR relied on a mix of 60 forward primers for TCR Vbeta segments and 13 reverse primers for TCR Jbeta segments. Drawn from immuneACCESS, this table holds only the in-frame rearrangements with V and J called that TCRdb kept. Clones are partly lost; checked studies trace under half to an unresolved V gene and leave the rest unexplained. Counted in this sample were about 140,000 clones; more than 60% of them appeared once. The top ten constitute approximately 1.7% of the sample. The source material was PBMCs. These receptors were taken from a male donor in good health and CMV-seronegative.

This clone appeared a few times. The chain couples TRBV9 to TRBJ2-7; 8 bases agree with TRBD1. Germline CDR1 and CDR2: SGDLS and YYNGEE. This CDR3 has 14 amino acids. V dropped 3 bases and J dropped 6; count of bases not matched to a gene: 8. The CDR3 loop is CASSARTTGGEQYF. CDR3 in DNA: TGTGCCAGCAGCGCACGAACCACAGGGGGCGAGCAGTACTTC.

This chain joins TRBV7-3 and TRBJ2-7; 11 bases fit TRBD1. The ends lost 4 bases at V and 0 bases at J; junction bases unmatched: 2. This CDR3 is built from 15 residues. Germline CDR1 reads SGHTA; CDR2 reads FQGTGA. The CDR3: CASSSGTGGSYEQYF. CDR3 coding DNA: TGTGCCAGCAGCTCCGGGACAGGGGGCTCCTACGAGCAGTACTTC. The full variable domain, completed using reference TRBV7-3 and TRBJ2-7, is GAGVSQTPSNKVTEKGKYVELRCDPISGHTALYWYRQSLGQGPEFLIYFQGTGAADDSGLPNDRFFAVRPEGSVSTLKIQRTERGDSAVYLCASSSGTGGSYEQYFGPGTRLTVT.

The chain has TRBV5-4 and TRBJ2-5, with TRBD1 as a possible D gene (6 bases). CDR1 and CDR2 from the germline V gene are SGHNT and YYREEE (reference sequence). The CDR3 covers 14 residues. V was trimmed by 4 bases and J by 4 bases, leaving 14 bases between them. The CDR3 spells CASSLWTAGETQYF. CDR3 in DNA: TGTGCCAGCAGCCTCTGGACAGCTGGAGAGACCCAGTACTTC. Using reference TRBV5-4 and TRBJ2-5 for the parts outside the CDR3, the full variable domain is ETGVTQSPTHLIKTRGQQVTLRCSSQSGHNTVSWYQQALGQGPQFIFQYYREEENGRGNFPPRFSGLQFPNYSSELNVNALELDDSALYLCASSLWTAGETQYFGPGTRLLVL.

In its sample, this clone was seen a few times. The junction shows a germline mismatch at one end, possibly a read error. This chain connects TRBV7-7 to TRBJ2-7; tentatively, D is TRBD1 (6 bases). CDR1 and CDR2 from the germline V gene are SSHAT and FNYEAQ (reference sequence). The CDR3 covers 14 residues. Here the CDR3 DNA reads TGTGCTAGCAGCCCTGACAGGAACTCCTACGAGCAGTACTTC. Translation gives CASSPDRNSYEQYF.

The V gene is TRBV6-1, the J gene TRBJ1-3; 7 bases line up with TRBD1. Germline V gene lookup returns CDR1 MNHNS and CDR2 SASEGT. Trimming cost V 1 base and J 5 bases; bases outside gene matches: 5. This CDR3 contains 15 residues. CDR3 amino acids: CASSEEIGGRNTIYF. The DNA for the CDR3 is TGTGCCAGCAGTGAAGAGATAGGGGGCAGAAACACCATATATTTT.

V is TRBV7-8 and J is TRBJ2-5; 8 positions match TRBD1. The germline V gene has CDR1 SGHVS and CDR2 FQNEAQ. The CDR3 length is 17 residues. Germline trimming cut 5 bases from V and 5 bases from J; bases unmatched to any gene: 16. The CDR3 DNA sequence: TGTGCCAGCAGCCCAGGATGGCAGGGGGCAAAGGTGGAGACCCAGTACTTC. It encodes CASSPGWQGAKVETQYF.

The table lists this clone with a few counts. The chain joins TRBV28 to TRBJ1-6; no reliable D call. Trimming took off 7 bases at V and 5 bases at J, with 6 bases between the two ends. Germline lookup yields CDR1 MDHEN and CDR2 SYDVKM. The CDR3 totals 12 residues. In DNA form, the CDR3 reads TGTGCCAGCAACTCTAATAATTCACCCCTCCACTTT. Its protein is CASNSNNSPLHF.

This chain uses TRBV2 with TRBJ1-6; D gene uncertain. V was pared by 8 bases and J by 4 bases, with 9 bases between. The CDR3 is 13 residues long. Germline loops: CDR1 SNHLY, CDR2 FYNNEI. The CDR3 bases are TGTGCCAGCGCTCAGGATTATAATTCACCCCTCCACTTT. The encoded protein is CASAQDYNSPLHF. The variable domain in full, with the rest retrieved from reference TRBV2 and TRBJ1-6, is EPEVTQTPSHQVTQMGQEVILRCVPISNHLYFYWYRQILGQKVEFLVSFYNNEISEKSEIFDDQFSVERPDGSNFTLKIRSTKLEDSAMYFCASAQDYNSPLHFGNGTRLTVT.

V usage is TRBV2 and J usage is TRBJ2-7, with D possibly TRBD2 on 7 matching bases. Between the trimmed V and J ends, which lost 8 bases and 2 bases, there was a span of 22 bases. The CDR3 sequence is 16 residues long. Germline-derived CDR1 and CDR2 are SNHLY and FYNNEI. The CDR3 coding sequence is TGTGCCAGCGGTACCGAGGGGGGGTCCCTTGCCTACGAGCAGTACTTC. Encoded protein: CASGTEGGSLAYEQYF.

This clone occurred a few times. The V and J genes are TRBV7-6 and TRBJ2-7, with 9 bases aligning to TRBD1. Germline values: CDR1 SGHVS, CDR2 FNYEAQ. After removal of 2 bases from V and 4 bases from J, the junction contained 6 bases not matched to a gene. The CDR3 runs 15 residues. In nucleotides, the CDR3 is TGTGCCAGCAGCTTAATGCCGGACAGGGGTTACGAGCAGTACTTC. Protein product: CASSLMPDRGYEQYF.

As concerns this clone: Mismatch with germline at one junction end may stem from a read error. This chain uses TRBV19 with TRBJ2-5, with D possibly matching TRBD2 (6 bases). Germline V gives CDR1 LNHDA, CDR2 SQIVND (reference sequence). The CDR3 length is 16 residues. The CDR3 DNA sequence: TGTGCCAGTAGTATGGGGGTCGGAGGGCACCAGGAGACCCAGTACTTC. Protein: CASSMGVGGHQETQYF.

The J gene is TRBJ2-7, the V gene TRBV7-3; 7 bases line up with TRBD1. The CDR3 runs 13 residues. The germline V gene has CDR1 SGHTA and CDR2 FQGTGA. V shed 3 bases and J 6 bases; nucleotides not matched to a gene: 5. The DNA for the CDR3 is TGTGCCAGCAGCTTTACAGGGGCGGGCGAGCAGTACTTC. The encoded protein is CASSFTGAGEQYF.

This clone was seen a few times. The V and J genes are TRBV7-6 and TRBJ2-2; 16 bases are a match to TRBD2. The trim removed 2 bases at V and 3 bases at J, leaving 9 bases unmatched. The CDR3 is 20 amino acids. Germline values: CDR1 SGHVS, CDR2 FNYEAQ. For the CDR3, the DNA is TGTGCCAGCAGCTTAATGGAGGGGACTAGCGGGGGGGCGGACACCGGGGAGCTGTTTTTT. Translated: CASSLMEGTSGGADTGELFF.

The chain carries TRBV30 and TRBJ1-6, with a tentative D call TRBD1 (5 bases). The CDR3 loop spans 15 amino acids. V lost 1 base and J lost 1, with 8 bases in between. In germline, CDR1 is GTSNPN, CDR2 SVGIG (reference sequence). Here the CDR3 DNA reads TGTGCCTGGAGTGGCGGGGGATCCTATAATTCACCCCTCCACTTT. Amino acid sequence: CAWSGGGSYNSPLHF.

The J gene is TRBJ1-5, the V gene TRBV7-2; the match to TRBD1 covers 7 bases. The V segment lost 4 bases and the J segment 5 bases; nucleotides outside the gene matches: 8. This CDR3 has 15 amino acids. Germline V gene sequence: CDR1 SGHTA, CDR2 FQGNSA. The DNA of the CDR3 is TGTGCCAGCAGCTATCTGACAGGGTCCTATCAGCCCCAGCATTTT. Residues: CASSYLTGSYQPQHF.

This clone occurred a few times. The chain joins TRBV7-2 to TRBJ2-1, with TRBD2 identical over 7 bases. This CDR3 has 17 amino acids. Germline V lookup: CDR1 SGHTA, CDR2 FQGNSA. V trimming: 1 base; J trimming: 0 bases; junction bases outside the gene matches: 6. The CDR3 spells CASSLGWGGSSYNEQFF. CDR3 nucleotide sequence: TGTGCCAGCAGCTTAGGATGGGGGGGTAGCTCCTACAATGAGCAGTTCTTC.

The chain employs TRBV7-9 and TRBJ2-7, with D maybe TRBD2 (6 bases). CDR3 length: 14 amino acids. Deletions cut 3 bases from V and 3 bases from J, with 12 bases between. CDR1 and CDR2 (germline): SEHNR, FQNEAQ (reference sequence). Here the CDR3 reads CASSFRAGIYEQYF. CDR3 coding DNA: TGTGCCAGCAGCTTCCGGGCGGGGATCTACGAGCAGTACTTC. Combining the CDR3 with reference TRBV7-9 and TRBJ2-7 gives the whole variable domain DTGVSQNPRHKITKRGQNVTFRCDPISEHNRLYWYRQTLGQGPEFLTYFQNEAQLEKSRLLSDRFSAERPKGSFSTLEIQRTEQGDSAMYLCASSFRAGIYEQYFGPGTRLTVT.

The V and J genes are TRBV2 and TRBJ2-5, with 7 positions matching TRBD2. Looked up from germline, CDR1 is SNHLY and CDR2 is FYNNEI. The V and J ends lost 8 bases and 1 base, in that order; junction bases with no gene match: 10. The CDR3 sequence is 15 residues long. CDR3 amino acids: CASGGEQVAQETQYF. The DNA of the CDR3 is TGTGCCAGCGGGGGGGAACAGGTCGCCCAAGAGACCCAGTACTTC.

This chain joins TRBV29-1 and TRBJ2-7; 8 bases line up with TRBD1. This CDR3 is 13 amino acids long. The V gene's germline CDR1 is SQVTM and CDR2 ANQGSEA. Trimming cost V 3 bases and J 4 bases; bases outside gene matches: 5. The DNA for the CDR3 is TGCAGCGTTGAGACAGGGGAGGCATACGAGCAGTACTTC. Protein sequence: CSVETGEAYEQYF.

To note about this clone: An end of the junction does not agree with germline; a read error may underlie this. The V call is TRBV18, the J call TRBJ1-1; no definite D call. Germline assignment: CDR1 KGHSH and CDR2 LQKENI. This CDR3 has 13 residues. In nucleotides, the CDR3 is TGTGCCAGCTCACCAGGGGAGGCCAGTGAACCTTTCTTT. Protein product: CASSPGEASEPFF.

This clone was detected a few times. V gene TRBV19 combines with J gene TRBJ1-5; tentative D call: TRBD1 (5 bases). CDR1 is LNHDA, CDR2 SQIVND, per germline (reference sequence). CDR3 length: 16 residues. The V and J ends lost 4 bases and 1 base respectively, with 14 bases between them. The CDR3 protein is CASSKSQGVSNQPQHF. In nucleotides, the CDR3 is TGTGCCAGTAGTAAATCCCAGGGCGTCAGCAATCAGCCCCAGCATTTT.